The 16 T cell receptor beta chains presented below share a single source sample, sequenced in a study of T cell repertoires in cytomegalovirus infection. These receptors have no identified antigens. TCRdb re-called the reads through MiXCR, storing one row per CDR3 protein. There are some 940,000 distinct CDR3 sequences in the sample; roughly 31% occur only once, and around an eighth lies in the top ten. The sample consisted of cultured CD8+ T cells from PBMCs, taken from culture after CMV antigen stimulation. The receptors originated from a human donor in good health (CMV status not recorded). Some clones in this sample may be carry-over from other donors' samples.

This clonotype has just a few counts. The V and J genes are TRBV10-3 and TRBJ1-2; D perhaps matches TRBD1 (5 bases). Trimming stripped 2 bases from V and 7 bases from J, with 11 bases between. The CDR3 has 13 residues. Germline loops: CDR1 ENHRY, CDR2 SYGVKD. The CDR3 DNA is TGTGCCATCAGTGAGGGGGCGCCAGGTGGCTACACCTTC. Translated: CAISEGAPGGYTF.

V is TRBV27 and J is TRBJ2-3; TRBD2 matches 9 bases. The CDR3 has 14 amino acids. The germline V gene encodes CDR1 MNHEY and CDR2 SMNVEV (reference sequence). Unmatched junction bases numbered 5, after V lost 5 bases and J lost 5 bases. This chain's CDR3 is CASSRRGGRDTQYF. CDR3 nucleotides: TGTGCCAGCAGTCGGCGGGGGGGCCGAGATACGCAGTATTTT.

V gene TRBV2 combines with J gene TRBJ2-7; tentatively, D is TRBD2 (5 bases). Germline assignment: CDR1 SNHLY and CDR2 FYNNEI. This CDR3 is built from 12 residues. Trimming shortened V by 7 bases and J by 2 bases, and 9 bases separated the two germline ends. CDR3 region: CASIRGTYEQYF. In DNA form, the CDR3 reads TGTGCCAGCATTCGGGGTACCTACGAGCAGTACTTC.

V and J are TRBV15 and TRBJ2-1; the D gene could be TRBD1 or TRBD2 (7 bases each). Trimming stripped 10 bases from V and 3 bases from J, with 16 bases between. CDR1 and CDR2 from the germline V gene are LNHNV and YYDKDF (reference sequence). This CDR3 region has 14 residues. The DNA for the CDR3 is TGTGCCATAGGGGAGGGGGCGCGCTACAATGAGCAGTTCTTC. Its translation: CAIGEGARYNEQFF.

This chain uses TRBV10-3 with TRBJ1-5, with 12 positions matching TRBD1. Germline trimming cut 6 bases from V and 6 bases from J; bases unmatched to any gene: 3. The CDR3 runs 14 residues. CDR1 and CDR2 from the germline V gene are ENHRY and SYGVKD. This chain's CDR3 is CAIREGQGAQPQHF. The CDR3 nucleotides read TGTGCCATCAGGGAGGGACAGGGGGCTCAGCCCCAGCATTTT.

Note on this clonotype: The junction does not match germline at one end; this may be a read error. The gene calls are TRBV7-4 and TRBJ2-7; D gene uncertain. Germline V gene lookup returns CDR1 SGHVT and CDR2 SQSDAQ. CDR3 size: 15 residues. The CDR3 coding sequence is TGTGTCAGCAGCTTAGTCGGAGCCCTATCCTACGAGCAGTACTTC. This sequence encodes CVSSLVGALSYEQYF.

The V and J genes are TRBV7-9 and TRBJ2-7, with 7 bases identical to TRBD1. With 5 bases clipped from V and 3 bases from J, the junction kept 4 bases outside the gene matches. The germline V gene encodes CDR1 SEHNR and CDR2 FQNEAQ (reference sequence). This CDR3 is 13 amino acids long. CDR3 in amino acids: CASSPGDSYEQYF. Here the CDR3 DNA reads TGTGCCAGCAGCCCCGGGGACAGCTACGAGCAGTACTTC.

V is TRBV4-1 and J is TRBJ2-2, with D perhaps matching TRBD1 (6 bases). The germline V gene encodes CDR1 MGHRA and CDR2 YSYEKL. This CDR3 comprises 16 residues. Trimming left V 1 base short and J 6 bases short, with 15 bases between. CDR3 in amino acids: CASSQGWGLGSGELFF. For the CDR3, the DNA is TGCGCCAGCAGCCAAGGGTGGGGGCTTGGTTCCGGGGAGCTGTTTTTT.

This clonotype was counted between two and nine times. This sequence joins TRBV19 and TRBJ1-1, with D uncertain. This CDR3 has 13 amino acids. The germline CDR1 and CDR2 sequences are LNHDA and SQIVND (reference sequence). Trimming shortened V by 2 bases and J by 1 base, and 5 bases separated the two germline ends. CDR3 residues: CASSIFPNTEAFF. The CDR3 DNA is TGTGCCAGTAGTATATTCCCGAACACTGAAGCTTTCTTT.

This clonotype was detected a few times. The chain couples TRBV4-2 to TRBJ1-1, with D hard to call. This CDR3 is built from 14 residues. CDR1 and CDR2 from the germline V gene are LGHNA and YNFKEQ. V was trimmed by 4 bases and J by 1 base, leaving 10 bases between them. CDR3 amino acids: CASSREDENTEAFF. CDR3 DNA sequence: TGTGCCAGCAGCCGAGAAGACGAGAACACTGAAGCTTTCTTT.

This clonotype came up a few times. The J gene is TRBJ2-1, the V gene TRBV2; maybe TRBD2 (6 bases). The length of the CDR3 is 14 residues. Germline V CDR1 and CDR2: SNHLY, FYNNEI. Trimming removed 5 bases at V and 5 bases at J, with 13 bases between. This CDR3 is CASSTGGYDNEQFF. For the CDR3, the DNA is TGTGCCAGCAGTACCGGAGGGTATGACAATGAGCAGTTCTTC.

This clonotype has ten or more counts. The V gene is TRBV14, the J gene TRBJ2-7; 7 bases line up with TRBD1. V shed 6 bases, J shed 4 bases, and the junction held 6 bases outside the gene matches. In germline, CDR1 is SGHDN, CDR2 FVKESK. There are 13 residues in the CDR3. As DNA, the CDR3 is TGTGCCAGCAGAGCCGACAGGGAATACGAGCAGTACGTC. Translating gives CASRADREYEQYV.

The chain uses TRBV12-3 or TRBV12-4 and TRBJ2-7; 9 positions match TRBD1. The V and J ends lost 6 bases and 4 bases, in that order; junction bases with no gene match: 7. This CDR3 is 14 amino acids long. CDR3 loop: CASRSSGQGYEQYF. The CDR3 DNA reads TGTGCCAGCAGATCCTCGGGACAGGGATACGAGCAGTACTTC.

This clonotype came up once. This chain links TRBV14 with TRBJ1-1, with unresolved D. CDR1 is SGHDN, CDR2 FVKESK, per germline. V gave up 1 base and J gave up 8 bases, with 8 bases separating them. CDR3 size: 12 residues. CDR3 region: CASSQGSREAFF. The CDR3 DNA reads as TGTGCCAGCAGCCAAGGAAGCAGGGAAGCTTTCTTT.

The CDR3 sequence is CASSAYRGNEQFF. The CDR3, as DNA: TGTGCCAGCAGCGCTTACAGGGGCAATGAGCAGTTCTTC. V usage is TRBV9 and J usage is TRBJ2-1, with 7 bases aligning to TRBD1. Germline lookup yields CDR1 SGDLS and CDR2 YYNGEE. V trimming: 3 bases; J trimming: 6 bases; junction bases outside the gene matches: 3. This CDR3 is built from 13 residues.

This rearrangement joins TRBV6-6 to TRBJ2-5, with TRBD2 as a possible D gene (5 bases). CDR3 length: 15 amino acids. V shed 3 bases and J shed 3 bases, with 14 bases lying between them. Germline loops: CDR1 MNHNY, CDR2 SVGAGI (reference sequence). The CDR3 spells CASSYSSGTEETQYF. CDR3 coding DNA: TGTGCCAGCAGTTATTCGTCGGGAACGGAAGAGACCCAGTACTTC.